This TCR beta chain was profiled in a study of blood T cell repertoires in COVID-19. As handled by the study authors: Nucleated cell number was recorded as an estimate derived from reference gene primer amplification. Sequencing was performed with immunoSEQ multiplex PCR; in TCRdb, only in-frame clones are kept and a portion is missing. Clonal size and the V and J genes are those of that table, whereas D and trimming came from the DNA. The profile shows some 66,000 clones, roughly 88% of them singletons. CDR3 length equals 17 residues. V gave up 2 bases and J gave up 5 bases; unmatched junction bases: 5. Germline lookup yields CDR1 KGHDR and CDR2 SFDVKD.

This TCR was sampled from a woman aged 55-70 years with acute or convalescent COVID-19. Specimen: peripheral blood. This chain uses TRBV24-1 with TRBJ1-4, with 12 positions matching TRBD1. CDR3 nucleotide sequence: TGTGCCACCAGTGATTCTACCGGGACAGGGGGCAATGAAAAACTGTTTTTT. Its protein product is CATSDSTGTGGNEKLFF.